This passage covers 13 T cell receptor beta chains from one sample sequenced in a study of radiation and T cells in renal cell carcinoma. TCRdb's table, derived via immunoSEQ multiplex PCR, lists solely in-frame clones and lacks some. The profile shows about 130,000 clones, about four fifths of them singletons. The time point is: baseline pretreatment blood. Treatment specified: 15 Gy SBRT to primary tumor, nephrectomy 4 weeks later. Sample: blood, taken from a patient whose treatment included radiotherapy and nephrectomy. All receptors derive from a woman aged 55-70 years with renal cell carcinoma.

The chain combines TRBV19 with TRBJ2-5; 8 bases fit TRBD2. V lost 8 bases and J lost 5; bases outside the gene matches: 13. Germline lookup yields CDR1 LNHDA and CDR2 SQIVND (reference sequence). CDR3 size: 15 residues. This chain's CDR3 is CASLGAGVGGETQYF. The CDR3 bases are TGTGCCAGTCTTGGAGCGGGAGTGGGCGGGGAGACCCAGTACTTC.

The V and J genes are TRBV4-1 and TRBJ1-4; possibly TRBD1 for D (5 bases). The CDR3 runs 15 residues. Germline values: CDR1 MGHRA, CDR2 YSYEKL. Trimming shortened V by 1 base and J by 7 bases, and 13 bases separated the two germline ends. The CDR3 spells CASSQGDPGGEKLFF. The CDR3 region has the DNA TGCGCCAGCAGCCAAGGGGACCCGGGGGGTGAAAAACTGTTTTTT.

The chain carries TRBV19 and TRBJ1-3, with D uncertain. CDR1 is LNHDA and CDR2 is SQIVND in the germline V gene (reference sequence). The CDR3 covers 16 residues. Trimming removed 5 bases from V and 0 bases from J, with 14 bases in between. CDR3 coding DNA: TGTGCCAGTAGTGCTTCCGGGATCGACTCTGGAAACACCATATATTTT. Protein: CASSASGIDSGNTIYF.

The chain joins TRBV5-1 to TRBJ1-5, with D maybe TRBD1 (6 bases). Germline V lookup: CDR1 SGHRS, CDR2 YFSETQ. V was trimmed by 3 bases and J by 5 bases, leaving 9 bases between them. The CDR3 is made up of 13 amino acids. The CDR3 DNA sequence: TGCGCCAGCAGCTGGGCAGGGGATCAGCCCCAGCATTTT. This codes for CASSWAGDQPQHF.

This clone was observed a handful of times. This rearrangement joins TRBV10-1 to TRBJ1-1; the D is unclear. This CDR3 region has 14 residues. Germline CDR1 WNHNN, CDR2 SYGVQD (reference sequence). Trimming took off 0 bases at V and 4 bases at J, with 9 bases between the two ends. The CDR3 bases are TGCGCCAGCAGTGAGTCGTCGGGGTTCACTGAAGCTTTCTTT. Translation: CASSESSGFTEAFF.

This chain links TRBV11-3 with TRBJ1-2; 7 nucleotides align to TRBD1. V was clipped by 5 bases and J by 2 bases; unmatched bases: 17. This CDR3 is built from 18 residues. Germline V gene data show CDR1 as SGHNT and CDR2 as YENEEA. The DNA of the CDR3 is TGTGCCAGCAGCGAAAATGCGAACCGAATGACAGGGAACTATGGCTACACCTTC. This codes for CASSENANRMTGNYGYTF.

This clone showed up just a few times. V usage is TRBV9 and J usage is TRBJ1-4; TRBD1 matches 7 bases. The CDR3 spans 15 residues. V lost 2 bases and J lost 11; bases outside the gene matches: 12. The germline gives CDR1 SGDLS, CDR2 YYNGEE. CDR3 sequence reads: CASSVGTDVGMKLFF. The CDR3 DNA follows: TGTGCCAGCAGCGTCGGGACAGACGTTGGTATGAAACTGTTTTTT.

The V gene is TRBV6-5, the J gene TRBJ1-3; the match to TRBD1 covers 11 bases. This CDR3 has 15 amino acids. Germline V lookup: CDR1 MNHEY, CDR2 SVGAGI. J lost 6 bases, V lost 5 bases, and 6 bases had no gene match. This chain's CDR3 is CASSGPGQGENTIYF. For the CDR3, the DNA is TGTGCCAGCAGTGGCCCGGGACAGGGGGAAAACACCATATATTTT.

The chain is built from TRBV5-3 and TRBJ1-2; no firm D call. TRBV5-3 is an open reading frame, and its role is uncertain. The CDR3 covers 14 residues. Trimming left V 5 bases short and J 4 bases short, with 15 bases between. Written as DNA, the CDR3 is TGTGCCAGAAGGGAGGTGAGAAAGACCTATGGCTACACCTTC. It codes for CARREVRKTYGYTF.

J is TRBJ2-3 and V is TRBV6-1; 9 bases match TRBD1. Losses at the gene ends were 4 bases for V and 3 bases for J; bases not matched to a gene: 5. The CDR3 is 15 residues long. The germline V gene has CDR1 MNHNS and CDR2 SASEGT. CDR3 residues: CASSVQGARTDTQYF. The CDR3 region has the DNA TGTGCCAGCAGTGTACAGGGGGCAAGGACAGATACGCAGTATTTT.

The J gene is TRBJ2-7, the V gene TRBV28; D remains unclear. V gave up 2 bases and J gave up 4 bases, with 6 bases separating them. This CDR3 contains 12 residues. Germline assignment: CDR1 MDHEN and CDR2 SYDVKM. In DNA, the CDR3 is TGTGCCAGCAGTTTAAAGGGATACGAGCAGTACTTC. This translates into CASSLKGYEQYF. Full variable domain (outside the CDR3, taken from reference TRBV28 and TRBJ2-7): DVKVTQSSRYLVKRTGEKVFLECVQDMDHENMFWYRQDPGLGLRLIYFSYDVKMKEKGDIPEGYSVSREKKERFSLILESASTNQTSMYLCASSLKGYEQYFGPGTRLTVT.

J is TRBJ1-1 and V is TRBV14; possible D gene TRBD1, 6 bases. The CDR3 has 15 residues. CDR1 and CDR2 (germline): SGHDN, FVKESK. Between the trimmed V and J ends, which lost 4 bases and 5 bases, there was a span of 17 bases. CDR3 amino acids: CASSLEQGFITEAFF. The CDR3 DNA reads TGTGCCAGCAGCCTTGAGCAGGGGTTTATTACTGAAGCTTTCTTT.

J is TRBJ2-5 and V is TRBV19, with 12 bases lining up with TRBD1. CDR3 length: 17 amino acids. Unmatched junction bases numbered 12, after V lost 5 bases and J lost 5 bases. Germline loops: CDR1 LNHDA, CDR2 SQIVND (reference sequence). CDR3: CASSSGTGTGGWETQYF. The DNA of the CDR3 is TGTGCCAGTAGTTCGGGGACCGGGACAGGGGGCTGGGAGACCCAGTACTTC.